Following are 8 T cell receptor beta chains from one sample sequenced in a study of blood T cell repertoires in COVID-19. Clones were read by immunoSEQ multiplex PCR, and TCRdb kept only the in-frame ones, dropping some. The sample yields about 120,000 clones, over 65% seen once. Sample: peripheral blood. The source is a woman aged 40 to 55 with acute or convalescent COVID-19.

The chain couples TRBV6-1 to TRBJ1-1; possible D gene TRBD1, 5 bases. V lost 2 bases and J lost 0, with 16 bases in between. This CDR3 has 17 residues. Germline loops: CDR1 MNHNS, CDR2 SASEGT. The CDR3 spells CASSEMGGVRMNTEAFF. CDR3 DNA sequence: TGTGCCAGCAGTGAAATGGGGGGGGTGAGGATGAACACTGAAGCTTTCTTT.

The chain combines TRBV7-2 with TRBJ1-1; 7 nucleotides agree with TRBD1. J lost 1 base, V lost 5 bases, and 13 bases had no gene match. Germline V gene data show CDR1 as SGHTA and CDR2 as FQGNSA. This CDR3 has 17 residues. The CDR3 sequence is CASSRGVEGAWNTEAFF. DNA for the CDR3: TGTGCCAGCAGCCGCGGCGTTGAGGGGGCTTGGAACACTGAAGCTTTCTTT.

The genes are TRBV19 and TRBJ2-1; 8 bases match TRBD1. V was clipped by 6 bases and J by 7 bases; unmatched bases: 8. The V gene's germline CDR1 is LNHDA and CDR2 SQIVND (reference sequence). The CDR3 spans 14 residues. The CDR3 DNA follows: TGTGCCAGTAGAGGACAGGGCGAATGGAATGAGCAGTTCTTC. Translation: CASRGQGEWNEQFF. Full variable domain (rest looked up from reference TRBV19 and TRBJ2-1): DGGITQSPKYLFRKEGQNVTLSCEQNLNHDAMYWYRQDPGQGLRLIYYSQIVNDFQKGDIAEGYSVSREKKESFPLTVTSAQKNPTAFYLCASRGQGEWNEQFFGPGTRLTVL.

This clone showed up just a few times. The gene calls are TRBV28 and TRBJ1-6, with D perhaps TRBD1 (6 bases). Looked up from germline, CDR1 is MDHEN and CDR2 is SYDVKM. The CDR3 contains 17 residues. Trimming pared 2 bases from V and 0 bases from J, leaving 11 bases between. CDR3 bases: TGTGCCAGCAGTTTAAAGACAGGACGCTCCTATAATTCACCCCTCCACTTT. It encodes CASSLKTGRSYNSPLHF. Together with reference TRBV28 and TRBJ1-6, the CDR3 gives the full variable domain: DVKVTQSSRYLVKRTGEKVFLECVQDMDHENMFWYRQDPGLGLRLIYFSYDVKMKEKGDIPEGYSVSREKKERFSLILESASTNQTSMYLCASSLKTGRSYNSPLHFGNGTRLTVT.

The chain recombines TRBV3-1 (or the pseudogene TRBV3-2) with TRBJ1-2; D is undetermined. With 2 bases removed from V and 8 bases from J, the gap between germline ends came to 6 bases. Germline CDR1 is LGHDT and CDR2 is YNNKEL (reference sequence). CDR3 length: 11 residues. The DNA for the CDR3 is TGTGCCAGCAGCCAACACGGGGGCTACACCTTC. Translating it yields CASSQHGGYTF.

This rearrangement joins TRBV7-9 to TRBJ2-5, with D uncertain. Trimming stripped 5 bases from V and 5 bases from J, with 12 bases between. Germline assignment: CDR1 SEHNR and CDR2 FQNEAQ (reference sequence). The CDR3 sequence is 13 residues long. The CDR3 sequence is CASSPSRVETQYF. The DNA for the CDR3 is TGTGCCAGCAGCCCATCCCGGGTGGAGACCCAGTACTTC. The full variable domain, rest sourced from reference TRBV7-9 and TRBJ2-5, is DTGVSQNPRHKITKRGQNVTFRCDPISEHNRLYWYRQTLGQGPEFLTYFQNEAQLEKSRLLSDRFSAERPKGSFSTLEIQRTEQGDSAMYLCASSPSRVETQYFGPGTRLLVL.

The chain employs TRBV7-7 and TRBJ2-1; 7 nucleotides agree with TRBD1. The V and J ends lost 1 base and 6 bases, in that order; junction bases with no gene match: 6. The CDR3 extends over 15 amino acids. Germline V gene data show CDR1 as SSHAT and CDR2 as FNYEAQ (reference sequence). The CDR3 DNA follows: TGTGCCAGCAGCTTAGAGGGGACAGCAGGCAATGAGCAGTTCTTC. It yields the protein CASSLEGTAGNEQFF.

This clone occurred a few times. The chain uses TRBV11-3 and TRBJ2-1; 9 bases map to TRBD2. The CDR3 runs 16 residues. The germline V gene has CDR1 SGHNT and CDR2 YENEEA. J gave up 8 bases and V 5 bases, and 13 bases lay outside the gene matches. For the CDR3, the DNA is TGTGCCAGCAGCGCCTCCAGCGGGGGGTTGATGCATGAGCAGTTCTTC. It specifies CASSASSGGLMHEQFF.